Listed here are 7 T cell receptor beta chains from one sample, sequenced in a study of regulatory T cells in long-lasting Graves disease (dated by TCRdb to the early 2020s). Libraries were made using multiplex PCR. The sample was run on an Illumina HiSeq 4000. iRepertoire HTBI primers and Arm-PCR amplification of CDR3 regions were used to construct TCR beta libraries. TCRdb ran its own pipeline on the public reads, namely fastp trimming at Q25 and MiXCR clone calling, and kept in-frame beta chains. Each record represents a unique CDR3 protein, reported with the most common genes and DNA among its rows. Here the sample has about 620,000 distinct CDR3 sequences; around 17% occur a single time. About 18% of the sample is in the top ten clones. According to the study, the label for this sample's time point signals: newly diagnosed GD, antithyroid drugs for less than 3 months. For both TCR sequencing and RNA sequencing, RNA was extracted from PBMCs using TRIzol.

These sequences were also reported in another study, on T cells in Graves' hyperthyroidism and ophthalmopathy.

The starting material was peripheral blood mononuclear cells (PBMCs), obtained at new diagnosis, from a patient treated with antithyroid drugs. All receptors derive from a woman aged 25 to 39 with Graves disease. Donor details come from another sample of the same person, matched by shared clones.

At least ten counts were recorded for this clonotype. The genes are TRBV7-9 and TRBJ2-1; 7 bases are a match to TRBD2. J gave up 9 bases and V 7 bases, and 6 bases lay outside the gene matches. The length of the CDR3 is 12 residues. Per germline, CDR1 SEHNR and CDR2 FQNEAQ (reference sequence). CDR3 sequence (DNA): TGTGCCAGCATACCGGGGGGAGGTGAGCAGTTCTTC. It specifies CASIPGGGEQFF.

This clonotype was picked up many times. V gene TRBV7-2 combines with J gene TRBJ2-3, with D uncertain. Germline CDR1 is SGHTA and CDR2 is FQGNSA. The germline V and J ends were trimmed by 5 bases and 0 bases, with 9 bases remaining between them. The CDR3 is 14 residues long. This CDR3 reads CASSPHPSTDTQYF. The CDR3, as DNA: TGTGCCAGCAGCCCCCACCCTAGCACAGATACGCAGTATTTT.

This clonotype was picked up many times. The chain uses TRBV28 and TRBJ2-1, with 9 nucleotides matching TRBD1. Trimming at V came to 6 bases and at J to 6 bases, leaving 9 bases not matched to a gene. This CDR3 is built from 15 residues. CDR1 and CDR2 from the germline V gene are MDHEN and SYDVKM. The CDR3 DNA is TGTGCCAGCAGGCCCGGGACAGGGCTCGGCAATGAGCAGTTCTTC. It yields the protein CASRPGTGLGNEQFF.

This clonotype is a singleton in its sample. A much larger clone lies a single base off, so this may be a read error. This sequence joins TRBV20-1 and TRBJ1-5; D uncertain. The CDR3 has 13 residues. V lost 8 bases to trimming and J lost 7 bases, with 18 bases between them. CDR1 DFQATT and CDR2 SNEGSKA come from the germline V gene (reference sequence). CDR3 residues: CSSIPGSWQPQHF. The CDR3 DNA reads TGCAGTTCAATTCCCGGCAGCTGGCAGCCCCAGCATTTT.

This clonotype was recorded at least ten times. This sequence joins TRBV28 and TRBJ1-4; D perhaps matches TRBD1 (6 bases). The germline CDR1 and CDR2 sequences are MDHEN and SYDVKM. V dropped 5 bases and J dropped 2 bases, with 15 bases sitting between them. This CDR3 has 16 residues. CDR3 sequence reads: CASSTQGLGTNEKLFF. The CDR3 DNA reads TGTGCCAGCAGTACCCAGGGGCTAGGGACTAATGAAAAACTGTTTTTT.

The genes are TRBV19 and TRBJ2-4; D remains unclear. Trimming stripped 8 bases from V and 3 bases from J, with 11 bases between. CDR1 LNHDA and CDR2 SQIVND come from the germline V gene (reference sequence). The CDR3 is made up of 13 amino acids. CDR3 DNA sequence: TGTGCCAGTGGCGGTCCAGACAAAAACATTCAGTACTTC. It encodes CASGGPDKNIQYF.

The genes are TRBV2 and TRBJ2-4; D is unresolved. Germline V lookup: CDR1 SNHLY, CDR2 FYNNEI. Trimming took off 1 base at V and 0 bases at J, with 7 bases between the two ends. The CDR3 is 15 residues long. The chain's CDR3 is CASSEVSLAKNIQYF. The DNA of the CDR3 is TGTGCCAGCAGTGAAGTTTCTCTAGCCAAAAACATTCAGTACTTC. Full variable domain (rest looked up from reference TRBV2 and TRBJ2-4): EPEVTQTPSHQVTQMGQEVILRCVPISNHLYFYWYRQILGQKVEFLVSFYNNEISEKSEIFDDQFSVERPDGSNFTLKIRSTKLEDSAMYFCASSEVSLAKNIQYFGAGTRLSVL.